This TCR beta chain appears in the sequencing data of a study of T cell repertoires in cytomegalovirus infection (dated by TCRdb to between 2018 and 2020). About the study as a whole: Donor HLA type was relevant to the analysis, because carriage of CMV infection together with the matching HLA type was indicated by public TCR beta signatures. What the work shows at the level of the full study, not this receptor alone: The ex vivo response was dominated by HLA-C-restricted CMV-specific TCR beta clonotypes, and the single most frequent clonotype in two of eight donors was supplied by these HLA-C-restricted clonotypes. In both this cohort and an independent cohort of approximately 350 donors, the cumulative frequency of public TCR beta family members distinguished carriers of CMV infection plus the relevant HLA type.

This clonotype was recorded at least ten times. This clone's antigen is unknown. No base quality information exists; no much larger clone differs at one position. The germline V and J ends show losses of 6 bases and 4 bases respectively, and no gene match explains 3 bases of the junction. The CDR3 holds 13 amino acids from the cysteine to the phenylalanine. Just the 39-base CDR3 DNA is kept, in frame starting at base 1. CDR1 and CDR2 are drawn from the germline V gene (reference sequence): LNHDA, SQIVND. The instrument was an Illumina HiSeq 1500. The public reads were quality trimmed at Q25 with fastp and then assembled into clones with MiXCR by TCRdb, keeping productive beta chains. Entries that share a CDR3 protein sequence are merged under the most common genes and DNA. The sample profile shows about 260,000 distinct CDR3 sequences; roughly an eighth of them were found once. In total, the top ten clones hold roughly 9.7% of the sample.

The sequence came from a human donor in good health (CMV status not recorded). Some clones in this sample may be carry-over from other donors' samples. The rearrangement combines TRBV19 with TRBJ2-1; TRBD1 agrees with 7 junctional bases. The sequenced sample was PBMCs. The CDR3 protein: CASRGDSYNEQFF. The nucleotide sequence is TGTGCCAGTAGAGGGGACAGTTACAATGAGCAGTTCTTC.